The sequence of this T cell receptor (beta chain) was determined in a study of blood T cell repertoires in COVID-19. CDR3 length: 14 amino acids. The V end was cut by 0 bases, the J end by 5 bases, with 10 bases between. Looked up from germline, CDR1 is MNHEY and CDR2 is SVGEGT. The assay was immunoSEQ multiplex PCR, and TCRdb's table has in-frame clones only and misses some. The data show roughly 290,000 clones, roughly 88% seen once. Participants were placed into cohorts based on the clinical history they reported. The chain joins TRBV6-2 or TRBV6-3 to TRBJ1-1, with a weak D call TRBD1 (5 bases). The source is a woman in her twenties or thirties who had recovered from COVID-19. The specimen was PBMCs or T cells enriched from blood (not recorded which). The CDR3 coding sequence is TGTGCCAGCAGTTACTCAGCAGGGTGGACTGAAGCTTTCTTT. As protein: CASSYSAGWTEAFF.